These 7 T cell receptor beta chains came from one sample sequenced in a study of OX40 agonist ivuxolimab in advanced cancers. Libraries were prepared through the immunoSEQ multiplex PCR assay. What TCRdb holds here is the immuneACCESS table cut down to in-frame rearrangements. Part of the clones is not present; checked against another copy, under half of the missing clones reflect an unresolved V gene, and the others are unexplained. This sample lists around 78,000 clones; approximately 90% were detected once. Of the sample, approximately 0.94% is held by the ten largest clones. Specimen: CD4+ or CD8+ T cells sorted from blood, collected in a trial of the OX40 agonist ivuxolimab. Source of these receptors: an adult with an advanced solid tumor such as melanoma, head and neck, liver or kidney cancer.

The chain joins TRBV6-1 to TRBJ1-1; 7 positions match TRBD1. Germline-derived CDR1 and CDR2 are MNHNS and SASEGT. V shed 8 bases and J 7 bases; nucleotides not matched to a gene: 4. The CDR3 is made up of 11 amino acids. Here the CDR3 reads CASLHRGEAFF. In DNA, the CDR3 is TGTGCCAGCCTCCACAGGGGTGAAGCTTTCTTT.

The chain has TRBV11-3 and TRBJ2-1; 8 bases agree with TRBD2. CDR3 size: 16 residues. J gave up 7 bases and V 5 bases, and 13 bases lay outside the gene matches. Germline CDR1 and CDR2: SGHNT and YENEEA. The CDR3 DNA reads TGTGCCAGCAGCCCCTCCTTTTCGGGAGGGAAAAATGAGCAGTTCTTC. Translation gives CASSPSFSGGKNEQFF. Looking up the rest from reference TRBV11-3 and TRBJ2-1 gives the full variable domain: EAGVVQSPRYKIIEKKQPVAFWCNPISGHNTLYWYLQNLGQGPELLIRYENEEAVDDSQLPKDRFSAERLKGVDSTLKIQPAELGDSAVYLCASSPSFSGGKNEQFFGPGTRLTVL.

The chain combines TRBV19 with TRBJ1-3; D ambiguous. Germline assignment: CDR1 LNHDA and CDR2 SQIVND (reference sequence). The CDR3 has 16 residues. The V end lost 3 bases, the J end lost 0 bases, and 12 bases lay between the germline ends. CDR3 bases: TGTGCCAGTAGTATGGGCAGGCCGAACTCTGGAAACACCATATATTTT. This codes for CASSMGRPNSGNTIYF.

V is TRBV5-1 and J is TRBJ1-5, with D possibly being TRBD1 (6 bases). Trimming removed 3 bases at V and 5 bases at J, with 15 bases between. CDR1 and CDR2 (germline): SGHRS, YFSETQ. This CDR3 is 15 amino acids long. The CDR3 loop reads CASSSGDPRYQPQHF. CDR3 coding DNA: TGCGCCAGCAGCTCAGGGGATCCTCGTTATCAGCCCCAGCATTTT. The complete variable domain, with remaining parts taken from reference TRBV5-1 and TRBJ1-5, reads KAGVTQTPRYLIKTRGQQVTLSCSPISGHRSVSWYQQTPGQGLQFLFEYFSETQRNKGNFPGRFSGRQFSNSRSEMNVSTLELGDSALYLCASSSGDPRYQPQHFGDGTRLSIL.

The J gene is TRBJ2-2, the V gene TRBV7-9; TRBD2 is a possible D gene (6 bases). There are 16 residues in the CDR3. CDR1 SEHNR and CDR2 FQNEAQ come from the germline V gene (reference sequence). Trimming removed 1 base at V and 5 bases at J, with 14 bases between. The CDR3 DNA is TGTGCCAGCAGCTTAGTAGCTTCACGGGGGACCGGGGAGCTGTTTTTT. This translates into CASSLVASRGTGELFF.

This chain uses TRBV2 with TRBJ1-1; weak D call: TRBD1 (5 bases). CDR1 and CDR2 (germline): SNHLY, FYNNEI. Deletions cut 6 bases from V and 1 base from J, with 12 bases between. The CDR3 is 14 residues long. The CDR3 DNA reads as TGTGCCAGCAGCCGCGACAGTGCGAACACTGAAGCTTTCTTT. The encoded protein is CASSRDSANTEAFF. The full variable domain, completed using reference TRBV2 and TRBJ1-1, is EPEVTQTPSHQVTQMGQEVILRCVPISNHLYFYWYRQILGQKVEFLVSFYNNEISEKSEIFDDQFSVERPDGSNFTLKIRSTKLEDSAMYFCASSRDSANTEAFFGQGTRLTVV.

The rearrangement joins TRBV19 to TRBJ2-7, with D maybe TRBD2 (5 bases). Germline V gives CDR1 LNHDA, CDR2 SQIVND (reference sequence). The CDR3 sequence is 14 residues long. The V end was cut by 5 bases, the J end by 4 bases, with 15 bases between. The CDR3 DNA reads as TGTGCCAGTAGTCAGGACTTCTACCTGTACGAGCAGTACTTC. This translates into CASSQDFYLYEQYF.